Below are 21 T cell receptor beta chains sequenced from a single sample in a study of T cell responses to AZD1222 COVID-19 vaccine. The table came from immunoSEQ multiplex PCR; TCRdb's copy has only in-frame clones and leaves some out. The sample contains approximately 140,000 clones, about nine tenths of which appear only once. The specimen was peripheral blood, collected 28 days after the second AZD1222 dose. The receptors were gathered from an adult who received the AZD1222 COVID-19 vaccine.

This chain joins TRBV10-3 and TRBJ1-1, with a tentative D call TRBD1 (5 bases). The CDR3 runs to 15 residues. The V end was cut by 2 bases, the J end by 4 bases, with 14 bases between. The germline CDR1 and CDR2 sequences are ENHRY and SYGVKD. Here the CDR3 reads CAISEGGGVSTEAFF. CDR3 sequence (DNA): TGTGCCATCAGTGAGGGCGGGGGTGTGAGCACTGAAGCTTTCTTT.

V usage is TRBV20-1 and J usage is TRBJ2-1; no clear D. Per germline, CDR1 DFQATT and CDR2 SNEGSKA (reference sequence). CDR3 length: 11 amino acids. The germline V and J ends were trimmed by 7 bases and 3 bases, with 7 bases remaining between them. The CDR3 reads CSVLRYNEQFF. Here the CDR3 DNA reads TGCAGTGTCCTCCGCTACAATGAGCAGTTCTTC.

This chain uses TRBV5-1 with TRBJ2-1; TRBD2 aligns across 8 bases. The CDR3 is made up of 15 amino acids. In germline, CDR1 is SGHRS, CDR2 YFSETQ. V lost 1 base to trimming and J lost 4 bases; unmatched junction nucleotides: 4. The CDR3 sequence is CASSLTGGSYNEQFF. CDR3 nucleotides: TGCGCCAGCAGCTTGACGGGAGGGAGTTACAATGAGCAGTTCTTC. The full variable domain, with the rest looked up from reference TRBV5-1 and TRBJ2-1, is KAGVTQTPRYLIKTRGQQVTLSCSPISGHRSVSWYQQTPGQGLQFLFEYFSETQRNKGNFPGRFSGRQFSNSRSEMNVSTLELGDSALYLCASSLTGGSYNEQFFGPGTRLTVL.

The chain employs TRBV6-5 and TRBJ2-1, with D uncertain. The CDR3 runs to 11 residues. Deletions cut 10 bases from V and 9 bases from J, with 13 bases between. Germline V gene lookup returns CDR1 MNHEY and CDR2 SVGAGI. CDR3 nucleotide sequence: TGTGCCACTAGACTGCCAGGTGAGCAGTTCTTC. It is translated as CATRLPGEQFF.

This clone appeared a few times. This chain connects TRBV5-4 to TRBJ1-2, with a tentative D call TRBD1 (5 bases). This CDR3 is built from 15 residues. The germline V gene has CDR1 SGHNT and CDR2 YYREEE (reference sequence). V was clipped by 1 base and J by 7 bases, with 17 bases between them. Written as DNA, the CDR3 is TGTGCCAGCAGCTTGAGGTCCAGGGCTTTAGGTGGCTACACCTTC. Amino acid sequence: CASSLRSRALGGYTF. The full variable domain, with the rest looked up from reference TRBV5-4 and TRBJ1-2, is ETGVTQSPTHLIKTRGQQVTLRCSSQSGHNTVSWYQQALGQGPQFIFQYYREEENGRGNFPPRFSGLQFPNYSSELNVNALELDDSALYLCASSLRSRALGGYTFGSGTRLTVV.

The rearrangement uses TRBV11-2 and TRBJ1-6; weak D call: TRBD1 (6 bases). Trimming left V 5 bases short and J 10 bases short, with 18 bases between. The CDR3 has 15 amino acids. Per germline, CDR1 SGHAT and CDR2 FQNNGV. The CDR3 sequence: CASSPGTGRRSPLHF. CDR3 sequence (DNA): TGTGCCAGCAGCCCAGGAACAGGGAGGCGATCACCCCTCCACTTT.

This clone was recorded a few times. This chain connects TRBV6-4 to TRBJ1-4; 9 bases map to TRBD1. There are 14 residues in the CDR3. J gave up 5 bases and V 5 bases, and 3 bases lay outside the gene matches. Germline V gene lookup returns CDR1 MRHNA and CDR2 SNTAGT. DNA of the CDR3: TGTGCCAGCAGTTCCGGGACAGGGAATGAAAAACTGTTTTTT. This sequence encodes CASSSGTGNEKLFF.

The chain carries TRBV6-5 and TRBJ2-2; D may be TRBD1 (5 bases). The germline CDR1 and CDR2 sequences are MNHEY and SVGAGI. The CDR3 runs 16 residues. Trimming removed 2 bases at V and 0 bases at J, with 10 bases between. The CDR3 coding sequence is TGTGCCAGCAGTTACACGACAGTCGCGAACACCGGGGAGCTGTTTTTT. Encoded protein: CASSYTTVANTGELFF.

The V gene is TRBV28, the J gene TRBJ1-2; 12 bases align to TRBD1. The CDR3 length is 17 residues. CDR1 is MDHEN, CDR2 SYDVKM, per germline. The trim removed 5 bases at V and 7 bases at J, leaving 14 bases unmatched. The DNA for the CDR3 is TGTGCCAGCAGTCTAAGTCGCTCGGGACAGGGGGCCAGTGGCTACACCTTC. Residues: CASSLSRSGQGASGYTF.

This chain uses TRBV7-9 with TRBJ2-1; the D is unclear. CDR3 size: 12 residues. Germline CDR1 SEHNR, CDR2 FQNEAQ (reference sequence). Trimming pared 5 bases from V and 6 bases from J, leaving 8 bases between. The CDR3 here is CASSSSVNEQFF. For the CDR3, the DNA is TGTGCCAGCAGCAGCTCCGTCAATGAGCAGTTCTTC.

This sequence joins TRBV5-4 and TRBJ1-2; 7 nucleotides match TRBD1. V dropped 6 bases and J dropped 4; count of bases not matched to a gene: 6. The CDR3 is 13 residues long. CDR1 and CDR2 (germline): SGHNT, YYREEE (reference sequence). The CDR3 DNA sequence: TGTGCCAGCACCGCAGGGGGAGGCTATGGCTACACCTTC. Protein sequence: CASTAGGGYGYTF. The entire variable domain, with the rest obtained from reference TRBV5-4 and TRBJ1-2, is as follows: ETGVTQSPTHLIKTRGQQVTLRCSSQSGHNTVSWYQQALGQGPQFIFQYYREEENGRGNFPPRFSGLQFPNYSSELNVNALELDDSALYLCASTAGGGYGYTFGSGTRLTVV.

This clone was detected only once. The rearrangement joins TRBV27 to TRBJ1-2; TRBD1 matches at 8 bases. This CDR3 is 13 amino acids long. CDR1 and CDR2 (germline): MNHEY, SMNVEV (reference sequence). V lost 8 bases and J lost 3; bases outside the gene matches: 5. The CDR3 nucleotides read TGTGCCAGCGGTGAGACAGGGGACTATGGCTACACCTTC. Translated: CASGETGDYGYTF.

This chain joins TRBV19 and TRBJ1-3; no firm D call. Germline V gene data show CDR1 as LNHDA and CDR2 as SQIVND (reference sequence). The V gene lost 3 bases and the J gene lost 7 bases, with 7 bases spanning the gap. The CDR3 loop spans 12 amino acids. CDR3 protein: CASSIDRNTIYF. The DNA of the CDR3 is TGTGCCAGTAGTATCGATAGGAACACCATATATTTT. Full variable domain (rest looked up from reference TRBV19 and TRBJ1-3): DGGITQSPKYLFRKEGQNVTLSCEQNLNHDAMYWYRQDPGQGLRLIYYSQIVNDFQKGDIAEGYSVSREKKESFPLTVTSAQKNPTAFYLCASSIDRNTIYFGEGSWLTVV.

The chain couples TRBV19 to TRBJ1-1; 9 positions match TRBD1. CDR1 LNHDA and CDR2 SQIVND come from the germline V gene (reference sequence). This CDR3 comprises 16 residues. Germline trimming cut 7 bases from V and 4 bases from J; bases unmatched to any gene: 13. CDR3 amino acids: CASNNPGQGIFTEAFF. For the CDR3, the DNA is TGTGCCAGTAATAACCCGGGACAGGGTATTTTCACTGAAGCTTTCTTT.

This clone was picked up a small number of times. The chain is built from TRBV7-9 and TRBJ2-7; a possible D gene is TRBD1 (7 bases). This CDR3 comprises 13 residues. The V end lost 6 bases, the J end lost 6 bases, and 15 bases lay between the germline ends. Germline V CDR1 and CDR2: SEHNR, FQNEAQ (reference sequence). The CDR3 region is CASRQVQGGEQYF. The DNA for the CDR3 is TGTGCCAGCAGGCAGGTGCAGGGGGGCGAGCAGTACTTC.

The chain combines TRBV7-9 with TRBJ1-2; 8 bases map to TRBD1. Germline V lookup: CDR1 SEHNR, CDR2 FQNEAQ (reference sequence). The CDR3 has 15 amino acids. Trimming at V came to 5 bases and at J to 3 bases, leaving 8 bases not matched to a gene. CDR3 amino acids: CASSPQGAGHYGYTF. Here the CDR3 DNA reads TGTGCCAGCAGCCCTCAGGGGGCAGGGCACTATGGCTACACCTTC. Full variable domain (rest looked up from reference TRBV7-9 and TRBJ1-2): DTGVSQNPRHKITKRGQNVTFRCDPISEHNRLYWYRQTLGQGPEFLTYFQNEAQLEKSRLLSDRFSAERPKGSFSTLEIQRTEQGDSAMYLCASSPQGAGHYGYTFGSGTRLTVV.

This clone was observed a single time. V gene TRBV7-8 combines with J gene TRBJ2-3; 8 nucleotides align to TRBD2. The CDR3 is made up of 15 amino acids. Germline V gives CDR1 SGHVS, CDR2 FQNEAQ. V lost 4 bases to trimming and J lost 3 bases; unmatched junction nucleotides: 6. The CDR3 nucleotides are TGTGCCAGCAGCTCCTCAAGCGGGAGAACAGATACGCAGTATTTT. This translates into CASSSSSGRTDTQYF.

The chain uses TRBV18 and TRBJ2-3; D tentatively fits TRBD1 or TRBD2 (5 bases each). Germline loops: CDR1 KGHSH, CDR2 LQKENI. There are 16 residues in the CDR3. With 0 bases removed from V and 6 bases from J, the gap between germline ends came to 16 bases. The CDR3 protein is CASSPPRVQGVDTQYF. The CDR3 DNA reads TGTGCCAGCTCACCACCGAGGGTCCAGGGTGTTGATACGCAGTATTTT.

The J gene is TRBJ1-1, the V gene TRBV2; no reliable D call. The V end lost 6 bases, the J end lost 1 base, and 3 bases lay between the germline ends. CDR3 length: 11 amino acids. From germline, CDR1 is SNHLY and CDR2 FYNNEI. This CDR3 is CASRENTEAFF. The CDR3 DNA reads TGTGCCAGCAGAGAGAACACTGAAGCTTTCTTT.

The DNA of the CDR3 is TGTGCCAGCATCCCAAGCGACACAGGGCCCTTCCGTGCTGGCTACACCTTC. This encodes CASIPSDTGPFRAGYTF. This chain connects TRBV13 to TRBJ1-2; D is perhaps TRBD1 (6 bases). CDR1 is PRHDT, CDR2 FYEKMQ, per germline (reference sequence). This CDR3 spans 17 amino acids. Trimming stripped 7 bases from V and 7 bases from J, with 28 bases between. The full variable domain, its missing parts supplied by reference TRBV13 and TRBJ1-2, is AAGVIQSPRHLIKEKRETATLKCYPIPRHDTVYWYQQGPGQDPQFLISFYEKMQSDKGSIPDRFSAQQFSDYHSELNMSSLELGDSALYFCASIPSDTGPFRAGYTFGSGTRLTVV.

This chain joins TRBV28 and TRBJ2-1; TRBD1 matches 7 bases. Germline V gives CDR1 MDHEN, CDR2 SYDVKM. This CDR3 has 16 residues. With 5 bases clipped from V and 6 bases from J, the junction kept 13 bases outside the gene matches. The CDR3 loop is CASSMGQPRVFNEQFF. Here the CDR3 DNA reads TGTGCCAGCAGTATGGGACAGCCGAGGGTCTTCAATGAGCAGTTCTTC. The full variable domain, completed using reference TRBV28 and TRBJ2-1, is DVKVTQSSRYLVKRTGEKVFLECVQDMDHENMFWYRQDPGLGLRLIYFSYDVKMKEKGDIPEGYSVSREKKERFSLILESASTNQTSMYLCASSMGQPRVFNEQFFGPGTRLTVL.